Sequencing of this T cell receptor (beta chain) was carried out in a study of T cells in Graves' hyperthyroidism and ophthalmopathy. Study results and limitations: Progression to ophthalmopathy was predicted a median of approximately 6.4 months early.

Patients with ophthalmopathy all had a Clinical Activity Score of at least 3, a NOSPECS grade of at least 4 and duration under 3 months. Any patient presenting with uncontrolled infection, other autoimmune disease, pregnancy or lactation was left out. Source material for PBMCs was more than 7.5 ml fresh peripheral blood. It was RNA transcripts that yielded the amplified TCR beta CDR3 regions. The study used the HTBI primer set for a first-round RT-PCR of the TCR CDR3. TCRdb processed the multiplex PCR reads anew with MiXCR; each CDR3 protein has one entry. The sample shows around 610,000 distinct CDR3 sequences, around 15% of them seen only once. Germline V gene lookup returns CDR1 SGHRS and CDR2 YFSETQ. CDR3 size: 14 residues. This clonotype has at least ten counts. Its antigen is unknown. A much larger clone differs by one base, so this may be a read error.

The chain joins TRBV5-1 to TRBJ1-1; 7 bases align to TRBD1. This clonotype originated in a middle-aged woman with Graves' ophthalmopathy. Sample: blood. The CDR3 bases are TGCACCAGCAGCTTCCTCGGACAGGCCACTGAAGCTTTCTTT. It translates to CTSSFLGQATEAFF.